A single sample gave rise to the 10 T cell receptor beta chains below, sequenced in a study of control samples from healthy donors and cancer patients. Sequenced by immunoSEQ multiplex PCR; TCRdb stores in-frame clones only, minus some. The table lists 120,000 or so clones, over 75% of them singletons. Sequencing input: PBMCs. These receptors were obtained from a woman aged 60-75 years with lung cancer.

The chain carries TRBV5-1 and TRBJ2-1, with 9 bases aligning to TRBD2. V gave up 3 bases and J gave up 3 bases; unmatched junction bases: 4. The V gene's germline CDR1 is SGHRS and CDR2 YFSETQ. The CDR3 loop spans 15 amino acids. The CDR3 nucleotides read TGCGCCAGCAGCTCTAGCGGGGAATTCTACAATGAGCAGTTCTTC. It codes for CASSSSGEFYNEQFF.

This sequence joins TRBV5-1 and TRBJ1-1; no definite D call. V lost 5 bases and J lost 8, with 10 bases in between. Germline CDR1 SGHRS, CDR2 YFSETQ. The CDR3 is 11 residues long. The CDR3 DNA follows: TGCGCCAGCAGTTTTGGGGTAGAAGCTTTCTTT. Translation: CASSFGVEAFF.

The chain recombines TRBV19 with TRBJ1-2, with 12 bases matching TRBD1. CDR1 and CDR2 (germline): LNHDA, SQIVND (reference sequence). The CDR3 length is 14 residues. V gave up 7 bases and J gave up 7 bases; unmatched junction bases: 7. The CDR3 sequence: CASTGTGGASGYTF. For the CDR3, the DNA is TGTGCCAGTACGGGGACAGGGGGCGCGAGTGGCTACACCTTC.

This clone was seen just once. The CDR3 sequence is CASRGGTSYQETQYF. CDR3 nucleotides: TGTGCCAGCAGGGGCGGGACTTCCTACCAAGAGACCCAGTACTTC. The chain combines TRBV27 with TRBJ2-5; TRBD2 might be the D (6 bases). V shed 6 bases and J shed 0 bases, with 14 bases lying between them. Germline CDR1 MNHEY, CDR2 SMNVEV (reference sequence). CDR3 length: 15 residues.

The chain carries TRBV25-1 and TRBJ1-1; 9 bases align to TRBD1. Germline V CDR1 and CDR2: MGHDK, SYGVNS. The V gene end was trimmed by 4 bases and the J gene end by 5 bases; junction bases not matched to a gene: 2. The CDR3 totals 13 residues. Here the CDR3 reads CASSGTGETEAFF. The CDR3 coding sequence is TGTGCCAGCAGTGGGACAGGGGAAACTGAAGCTTTCTTT.

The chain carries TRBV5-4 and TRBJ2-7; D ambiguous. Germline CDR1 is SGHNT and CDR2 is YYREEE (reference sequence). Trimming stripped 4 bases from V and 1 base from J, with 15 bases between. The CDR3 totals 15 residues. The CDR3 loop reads CASSLDSRISYEQYF. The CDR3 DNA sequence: TGTGCCAGCAGCCTCGACTCCAGGATTTCCTACGAGCAGTACTTC.

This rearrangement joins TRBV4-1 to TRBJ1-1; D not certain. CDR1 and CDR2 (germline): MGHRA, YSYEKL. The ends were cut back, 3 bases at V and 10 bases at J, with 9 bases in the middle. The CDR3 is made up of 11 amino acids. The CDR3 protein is CASSHEGRAFF. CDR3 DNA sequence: TGCGCCAGCAGCCATGAGGGTAGAGCTTTCTTT.

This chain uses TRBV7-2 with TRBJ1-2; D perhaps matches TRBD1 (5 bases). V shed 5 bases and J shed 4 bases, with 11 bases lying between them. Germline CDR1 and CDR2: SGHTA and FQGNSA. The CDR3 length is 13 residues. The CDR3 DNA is TGTGCCAGCAGCCAGCAGGGAACCTATGGCTACACCTTC. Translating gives CASSQQGTYGYTF.

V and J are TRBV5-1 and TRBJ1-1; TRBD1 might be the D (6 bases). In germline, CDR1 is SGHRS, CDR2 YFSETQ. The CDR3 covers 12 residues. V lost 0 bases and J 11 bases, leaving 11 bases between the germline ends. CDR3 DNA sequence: TGCGCCAGCAGCTTGGTAGGTCAGGGGGCTTTCTTT. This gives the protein CASSLVGQGAFF.

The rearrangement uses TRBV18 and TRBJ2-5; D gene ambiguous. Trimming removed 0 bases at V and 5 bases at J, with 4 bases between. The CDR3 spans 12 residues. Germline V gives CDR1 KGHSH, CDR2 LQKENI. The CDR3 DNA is TGTGCCAGCTCACCACCGGGTGAGACCCAGTACTTC. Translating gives CASSPPGETQYF.